Listed below are T cell receptor beta chains from one sample, sequenced in a study of blood T cell repertoires in COVID-19. Sequencing was performed with immunoSEQ multiplex PCR; in TCRdb, only in-frame clones are kept and a portion is missing. The repertoire holds under 450,000 clones, with around nine tenths as singletons. The sequenced sample was peripheral blood. The receptors were gathered from a woman aged 55 to 70 with COVID-19, enrolled during active disease. Both conserved end residues are part of each CDR3. The D gene is left open where the match is weak. A row's size may be missing; if present it is once, few, many or a size class.

>TRBD1|TRBJ1-5|.|TRBV5-5
TGTGCCAGCAGCTCACCCGAGGCACAGGGGACGTCCCAGCATTTT
CASSSPEAQGTSQHF
>.|TRBJ2-2|.|TRBV19
TGTGCCAGTAGCGACACAGGGAGAGGTTACACCGGGGAGCTGTTTTTT
CASSDTGRGYTGELFF
>.|TRBJ1-5|.|TRBV18
TGTGCCAGCTCACCACTGAGACAGCGCAATCAGCCCCAGCATTTT
CASSPLRQRNQPQHF
>TRBD2|TRBJ2-7|.|TRBV6-2/TRBV6-3
TGTGCCAGCAGTTTTGGCCCTAGCGGCCTGGACGAGCAGTACTTC
CASSFGPSGLDEQYF
>TRBD2|TRBJ2-2|.|TRBV6-5
TGTGCCAGCAGACTAGCGGAGGACACCGGGGAGCTGTTTTTT
CASRLAEDTGELFF
>.|TRBJ1-2|once|TRBV29-1
TGCAGCGTCGTTCTTAACTATGGCTACACCTTC
CSVVLNYGYTF
>.|TRBJ1-5|many|TRBV12-3/TRBV12-4
TGTGCCAGCAGACAGGGTGGCAATCAGCCCCAGCATTTT
CASRQGGNQPQHF
>TRBD2|TRBJ2-7|.|TRBV7-2
TGTGCCAGCAGCTTGTTAGCGGGGGGGCGAGGTGGCGAGCAGTACTTC
CASSLLAGGRGGEQYF
>TRBD1|TRBJ1-5|.|TRBV20-1
TGCAGTGCTAGTGAAGGGACAGGGTGGCAGCCCCAGCATTTT
CSASEGTGWQPQHF
>TRBD1|TRBJ2-6|.|TRBV9
TGTGCCAGCAGCCTCCGGCGGACAGGGGTCGGGGCCAACGTCCTGACTTTC
CASSLRRTGVGANVLTF
>TRBD1|TRBJ1-4|.|TRBV18
TGTGCCAGCACGGACAGGGTTCAGAATGAAAAACTGTTTTTT
CASTDRVQNEKLFF
>.|TRBJ1-1|.|TRBV5-4
TGTGCCAGCAGCGGAGGGACTGAAGCTTTCTTT
CASSGGTEAFF
>.|TRBJ1-1|.|TRBV9
TGTGCCAGCAGCGTGGGCCTGATGAACACTGAAGCTTTCTTT
CASSVGLMNTEAFF
>.|TRBJ2-7|.|TRBV3-1/TRBV3-2
TGTGCCAGCAGCCAAGTTAACTTGGCCTACGAGCAGTACTTC
CASSQVNLAYEQYF
>.|TRBJ1-1|once|TRBV7-2
TGTGCCAGCAGCCCCTTCCAGACAGGCCAGAAAGAGGCTGAAGCTTTCTTT
CASSPFQTGQKEAEAFF
>.|TRBJ2-2|.|TRBV10-3
TGTGCCATCAGTGAGTCGGAGGGATTGGCCGGGGAGCTGTTTTTT
CAISESEGLAGELFF
>TRBD1|TRBJ2-7|.|TRBV7-2
TGTGCCAGCAGCTTGGGACAGGCATTCTACGAGCAGTACTTC
CASSLGQAFYEQYF
>.|TRBJ1-5|.|TRBV11-2
TGTGCCAGCAGCTTAGAGGGGGCCTGGACGCCCCAGCATTTT
CASSLEGAWTPQHF
>.|TRBJ2-3|.|TRBV7-8
TGTGCCAGCAGTCCAGCGACAGATACGCAGTATTTT
CASSPATDTQYF